What follows describes a single T cell receptor beta chain. The CDR3 contains 14 residues. The germline V and J ends were trimmed by 0 bases and 4 bases, with 7 bases remaining between them. Looked up from germline, CDR1 is MNHNY and CDR2 is SVGAGI (reference sequence). The data were taken from a study of shared clonotypes between healthy human individuals. Clones were read by immunoSEQ multiplex PCR, and TCRdb kept only the in-frame ones, dropping some. The sample shows approximately 460,000 clones, more than 70% of them seen only once. The chain recombines TRBV6-6 with TRBJ1-5; no clear D. The receptor comes from a woman aged 40 to 50 in good health. Some clones in this sample may be carry-over from other donors' samples. The sample taken for sequencing was PBMCs. For the CDR3, the DNA is TGTGCCAGCAGTTACTCATTACAGAATCAGCCCCAGCATTTT. As protein: CASSYSLQNQPQHF.